The text below deals with one T cell receptor beta chain. CDR1 and CDR2 (germline): MNHEY, SVGAGI. CDR3 length: 15 amino acids. V trimming: 5 bases; J trimming: 6 bases; junction bases outside the gene matches: 12. Assay: immunoSEQ multiplex PCR; the TCRdb copy retains only in-frame clones and omits some. The sample has 15,000 to 20,000 clones, 80% to 90% seen once. The sample comes from a study of OX40 agonist ivuxolimab in advanced cancers. On the study more broadly: The study treated patients with ivuxolimab, an agonistic anti-OX40 (CD134) antibody. There were three patients with partial responses, one having hepatocellular carcinoma and two cutaneous melanoma.

The sample here was CD4+ or CD8+ T cells sorted from blood, taken in a trial of the OX40 agonist ivuxolimab. V and J are TRBV6-5 and TRBJ2-7, with 8 bases identical to TRBD1. The clonotype comes from an adult with an advanced solid tumor such as melanoma, head and neck, liver or kidney cancer. The CDR3 region is CASSPQQGGIAEQYF. The CDR3 DNA sequence: TGTGCCAGCAGTCCCCAACAGGGGGGTATCGCCGAGCAGTACTTC.